This T cell receptor beta chain was recovered during a study of cytomegalovirus exposure and HLA in healthy donors. Study observations and caveats: The investigators catalogued 160 or so TCR beta chains as cytomegalovirus-associated. A later analysis found that most CMV-associated TCR beta chains appeared HLA-restricted.

The PCR had 60 Vbeta and 13 Jbeta primers. Only in-frame clones appear in the TCRdb table, and some are missing; sequencing was by immunoSEQ multiplex PCR. The table records around 100,000 clones, roughly three quarters of them present only once. To note about this clone: What it binds is unknown.

The receptor was isolated from a female donor in good health and CMV-seropositive. Sequenced input: PBMCs.

DNA of the CDR3: TGTGCCAGTAGTTCAGGCTCGGTAAATCAGCCCCAGCATTTT. Protein: CASSSGSVNQPQHF. The gene calls are TRBV19 and TRBJ1-5; D unclear. The CDR3 runs 14 residues. V was clipped by 5 bases and J by 4 bases, with 12 bases between them. Per the germline V gene, CDR1 is LNHDA and CDR2 is SQIVND (reference sequence).